These 30 T cell receptor beta chains came from one sample sequenced in a study of CD8+CD57+ T cells in acquired aplastic anemia. TCR beta VDJ and CDR3 were profiled, and genomic DNA was the template. One entry per CDR3 protein results from TCRdb running MiXCR on the reads. The table records about 290,000 distinct CDR3 sequences, approximately 58% of them present only once. An expansion of CD8+CD57+ cells by flow cytometry had been shown in patients chosen for sequencing. Input material: sorted CD4+, CD8+, or CD8+CD57+ T cells (not recorded which) from PBMCs. These receptor sequences come from a human donor with aplastic anemia.

This clonotype has ten or more counts. The J gene is TRBJ2-7, the V gene TRBV27; the D gene is possibly TRBD1 (7 bases). Trimming took off 5 bases at V and 2 bases at J, with 19 bases between the two ends. CDR1 MNHEY and CDR2 SMNVEV come from the germline V gene (reference sequence). There are 16 residues in the CDR3. For the CDR3, the DNA is TGTGCCAGCAGTCTCGTTGGTGCGGGACAGACCTACGAGCAGTACTTC. Its translation is CASSLVGAGQTYEQYF.

This chain uses TRBV5-1 with TRBJ2-7; 7 nucleotides agree with TRBD2. Germline values: CDR1 SGHRS, CDR2 YFSETQ. The CDR3 loop spans 14 amino acids. V dropped 2 bases and J dropped 3; count of bases not matched to a gene: 5. As DNA, the CDR3 is TGCGCCAGCAGCTTTGGTTTAGCGGGCTACGAGCAGTACTTC. Translating gives CASSFGLAGYEQYF.

This chain joins TRBV29-1 and TRBJ2-1, with D maybe TRBD1 (6 bases). With 3 bases removed from V and 6 bases from J, the gap between germline ends came to 27 bases. The germline gives CDR1 SQVTM, CDR2 ANQGSEA. The length of the CDR3 is 18 residues. DNA for the CDR3: TGCAGCGTTGAGATGTGGGGACGGGGCTCCGACAGGTTCAATGAGCAGTTCTTC. This encodes CSVEMWGRGSDRFNEQFF.

The chain carries TRBV20-1 and TRBJ2-5, with a tentative D call TRBD1 (6 bases). The V gene lost 3 bases and the J gene lost 1 base, with 9 bases spanning the gap. This CDR3 region has 13 residues. Germline V gene sequence: CDR1 DFQATT, CDR2 SNEGSKA (reference sequence). The CDR3 DNA reads TGCAGTGCTAGGAGGGGGACCCAAGAGACCCAGTACTTC. Translation gives CSARRGTQETQYF.

The CDR3 spells CASSISGGQETQYF. Here the CDR3 DNA reads TGTGCCAGCAGTATTAGCGGGGGCCAAGAGACCCAGTACTTC. The chain joins TRBV12-3 or TRBV12-4 to TRBJ2-5; 9 bases match TRBD2. Trimming removed 5 bases from V and 1 base from J; junction bases left unmatched: 2. This CDR3 spans 14 amino acids.

The rearrangement links TRBV20-1 to TRBJ2-7; no definite D call. Germline V gives CDR1 DFQATT, CDR2 SNEGSKA (reference sequence). Trimming cost V 3 bases and J 6 bases, with 15 bases left between them. The CDR3 consists of 13 residues. CDR3: CSASTGRISEQYF. DNA of the CDR3: TGCAGTGCTAGTACTGGACGGATTTCCGAGCAGTACTTC.

This chain uses TRBV7-2 with TRBJ2-7, with 8 nucleotides matching TRBD1. Losses at the gene ends were 5 bases for V and 5 bases for J; bases not matched to a gene: 11. CDR1 SGHTA and CDR2 FQGNSA come from the germline V gene. The CDR3 has 15 residues. CDR3 residues: CASSLTTGGRDEQYF. CDR3 nucleotide sequence: TGTGCCAGCAGCCTTACAACAGGGGGACGGGACGAGCAGTACTTC.

This clonotype was counted only a few times. This chain connects TRBV10-3 to TRBJ2-2; a weak D match, TRBD1 (7 bases). This CDR3 region has 15 residues. From germline, CDR1 is ENHRY and CDR2 SYGVKD. V was pared by 0 bases and J by 5 bases, with 10 bases between. The CDR3 DNA follows: TGTGCCATCAGTGAGTCGCCAGGGGGGACCGGGGAGCTGTTTTTT. Encoded protein: CAISESPGGTGELFF.

The chain links TRBV10-3 to TRBJ2-3; the match to TRBD2 covers 10 bases. V dropped 5 bases and J dropped 2; count of bases not matched to a gene: 7. The CDR3 is 16 amino acids. CDR1 and CDR2 from the germline V gene are ENHRY and SYGVKD. The CDR3 spells CAISLAGGLNTDTQYF. CDR3 nucleotides: TGTGCCATCAGTTTAGCGGGAGGCCTTAACACAGATACGCAGTATTTT.

In this sample, this clonotype turned up many times. The chain employs TRBV7-3 and TRBJ1-3; no firm D call. The V end lost 5 bases, the J end lost 4 bases, and 21 bases lay between the germline ends. The CDR3 has 17 residues. From germline, CDR1 is SGHTA and CDR2 FQGTGA. As DNA, the CDR3 is TGTGCCAGCAGCCTTCCCCCGTCCCGACCCATGGGAAACACCATATATTTT. Translation: CASSLPPSRPMGNTIYF.

This chain links TRBV19 with TRBJ2-2; D not certain. The germline gives CDR1 LNHDA, CDR2 SQIVND (reference sequence). This CDR3 region has 17 residues. Trimming shortened V by 4 bases and J by 7 bases, and 22 bases separated the two germline ends. CDR3 residues: CASSTLEPTIIFGELFF. The CDR3 region has the DNA TGTGCCAGTAGTACCCTTGAACCAACAATTATCTTCGGGGAGCTGTTTTTT.

There are many counts of this clonotype. This chain joins TRBV19 and TRBJ2-7; the match to TRBD2 covers 11 bases. CDR3 length: 17 amino acids. Germline V gene data show CDR1 as LNHDA and CDR2 as SQIVND (reference sequence). V lost 6 bases, J lost 4 bases, and 14 bases stayed unmatched. CDR3 nucleotides: TGTGCCAGTAGCGGGTATGGACTAGCGGGCTTTGGGTACGAGCAGTACTTC. Translated: CASSGYGLAGFGYEQYF.

This clonotype has just a few counts. The CDR3 region has the DNA TGTGCCACCGCGACGGATTTAACTAGCACAGATACGCAGTATTTT. Amino acids: CATATDLTSTDTQYF. The V and J genes are TRBV10-3 and TRBJ2-3; D unresolved. From germline, CDR1 is ENHRY and CDR2 SYGVKD. The germline V and J ends were trimmed by 10 bases and 0 bases, with 17 bases remaining between them. This CDR3 contains 15 residues.

V and J are TRBV4-1 and TRBJ2-3; the match to TRBD2 covers 7 bases. The V gene's germline CDR1 is MGHRA and CDR2 YSYEKL. The CDR3 consists of 15 residues. V trimming: 1 base; J trimming: 4 bases; junction bases outside the gene matches: 5. The CDR3 nucleotides are TGCGCCAGCAGCCAAGGAGCGGGAAGTCCAGATACGCAGTATTTT. The encoded protein is CASSQGAGSPDTQYF.

This clonotype was picked up one time. The chain joins TRBV7-9 to TRBJ1-4; D is undetermined. This CDR3 is built from 18 residues. Between the trimmed V and J ends, which lost 1 base and 0 bases, there was a span of 15 bases. Looked up from germline, CDR1 is SEHNR and CDR2 is FQNEAQ (reference sequence). The CDR3 loop reads CASSLDPADWTTNEKLFF. The CDR3 nucleotides read TGTGCCAGCAGCTTAGATCCCGCAGACTGGACAACTAATGAAAAACTGTTTTTT.

Notes on this clonotype: A junction boundary mismatches the germline segment, possibly from a read error. This chain uses TRBV7-2 with TRBJ1-6; a weak D match, TRBD1 (6 bases). CDR1 is SGHTA, CDR2 FQGNSA, per germline. The CDR3 is made up of 16 amino acids. DNA of the CDR3: TGCGCCAGCAGCTCCTCCCGGCAGGGGAATAATTCACCCCTCCACTTT. Residues: CASSSSRQGNNSPLHF.

The chain recombines TRBV12-3 or TRBV12-4 with TRBJ1-3; D might be TRBD1 (6 bases). V was pared by 6 bases and J by 3 bases, with 18 bases between. The CDR3 covers 16 residues. The CDR3 bases are TGTGCCAGCAGAGCAGCTGTTGACAGGAGTGGAAACACCATATATTTT. Its protein is CASRAAVDRSGNTIYF.

V is TRBV6-5 and J is TRBJ1-1; possibly TRBD1 for D (5 bases). Between the trimmed V and J ends, which lost 5 bases and 0 bases, there was a span of 10 bases. Germline assignment: CDR1 MNHEY and CDR2 SVGAGI. The CDR3 spans 14 residues. In DNA form, the CDR3 reads TGTGCCAGCAGTATTGGGACGGTGAACACTGAAGCTTTCTTT. It specifies CASSIGTVNTEAFF.

This chain connects TRBV7-6 to TRBJ1-5; TRBD1 might be the D (6 bases). Germline V lookup: CDR1 SGHVS, CDR2 FNYEAQ. This CDR3 is 14 amino acids long. The V end was cut by 2 bases, the J end by 7 bases, with 12 bases between. This CDR3 reads CASSLSGARQPQHF. CDR3 nucleotides: TGTGCCAGCAGCTTATCAGGGGCTAGACAGCCCCAGCATTTT.

This clonotype was seen once. V is TRBV7-9 and J is TRBJ2-7; tentatively, D is TRBD2 (6 bases). The CDR3 spans 13 residues. Germline V gene lookup returns CDR1 SEHNR and CDR2 FQNEAQ (reference sequence). Trimming pared 5 bases from V and 4 bases from J, leaving 12 bases between. The DNA of the CDR3 is TGTGCCAGCAGCCCCCCAGGGAGGTACGAGCAGTACTTC. Protein: CASSPPGRYEQYF.

This clonotype was counted ten times or more. This chain uses TRBV5-6 with TRBJ1-2, with D perhaps matching TRBD1 (6 bases). The CDR3 loop spans 17 amino acids. CDR1 is SGHDT and CDR2 is YYEEEE in the germline V gene. Between the trimmed V and J ends, which lost 2 bases and 2 bases, there was a span of 19 bases. CDR3 sequence reads: CASSLVGLPQGNYGYTF. Written as DNA, the CDR3 is TGTGCCAGCAGCTTAGTGGGTTTACCACAGGGCAACTATGGCTACACCTTC.

Ten or more counts support this clonotype. This chain uses TRBV28 with TRBJ1-1, with D perhaps matching TRBD1 (6 bases). The CDR3 has 14 amino acids. Germline CDR1 reads MDHEN; CDR2 reads SYDVKM. V lost 4 bases and J 1 base, leaving 10 bases between the germline ends. CDR3 in DNA: TGTGCCAGCAGTTCCCCGGGACAGAACACTGAAGCTTTCTTT. As protein: CASSSPGQNTEAFF.

The chain is built from TRBV7-9 and TRBJ2-7; 10 bases line up with TRBD1. Germline V lookup: CDR1 SEHNR, CDR2 FQNEAQ (reference sequence). The CDR3 has 17 residues. J lost 5 bases, V lost 7 bases, and 17 bases had no gene match. As DNA, the CDR3 is TGTGCCAGCAAACCTTATGCGGCCGGGACAGGGGACGACGAGCAGTACTTC. It is translated as CASKPYAAGTGDDEQYF. The entire variable domain, with the rest obtained from reference TRBV7-9 and TRBJ2-7, is as follows: DTGVSQNPRHKITKRGQNVTFRCDPISEHNRLYWYRQTLGQGPEFLTYFQNEAQLEKSRLLSDRFSAERPKGSFSTLEIQRTEQGDSAMYLCASKPYAAGTGDDEQYFGPGTRLTVT.

V and J are TRBV7-9 and TRBJ2-7; D might be TRBD1 (5 bases). This CDR3 spans 14 amino acids. Trimming left V 9 bases short and J 6 bases short, with 21 bases between. CDR1 SEHNR and CDR2 FQNEAQ come from the germline V gene (reference sequence). In nucleotides, the CDR3 is TGTGCCAGTAGTGTGACGCAGGGCCCCGGCGAGCAGTACTTC. Its translation: CASSVTQGPGEQYF.

The V call is TRBV2, the J call TRBJ2-2; no reliable D call. Germline CDR1 and CDR2: SNHLY and FYNNEI. There are 12 residues in the CDR3. Trimming removed 7 bases at V and 4 bases at J, with 7 bases between. The CDR3 here is CASKIGTGELFF. DNA for the CDR3: TGTGCCAGCAAGATAGGCACCGGGGAGCTGTTTTTT.

The chain employs TRBV10-2 and TRBJ1-5; no clear D. The V end was cut by 7 bases, the J end by 4 bases, with 8 bases between. This CDR3 region has 12 residues. Per germline, CDR1 WSHSY and CDR2 SAAADI. CDR3 sequence reads: CASMGWNQPQHF. As DNA, the CDR3 is TGCGCCAGCATGGGATGGAATCAGCCCCAGCATTTT.

This clonotype was counted many times. The CDR3 here is CASSLDPQSSYEQYF. DNA for the CDR3: TGCGCCAGCAGCTTGGATCCCCAAAGCTCCTACGAGCAGTACTTC. The gene calls are TRBV5-1 and TRBJ2-7, with D unclear. This CDR3 spans 15 amino acids. Germline-derived CDR1 and CDR2 are SGHRS and YFSETQ. Trimming pared 0 bases from V and 0 bases from J, leaving 10 bases between.

The chain employs TRBV2 and TRBJ2-3; D not certain. The CDR3 covers 14 residues. Trimming removed 4 bases from V and 2 bases from J, with 10 bases in between. In germline, CDR1 is SNHLY, CDR2 FYNNEI. The CDR3 DNA reads as TGTGCCAGCAGTGGGCAGACTTACACAGATACGCAGTATTTT. Amino acids: CASSGQTYTDTQYF.

This clonotype was seen once. This rearrangement joins TRBV2 to TRBJ1-5; D is perhaps TRBD1 (5 bases). Germline assignment: CDR1 SNHLY and CDR2 FYNNEI. The CDR3 consists of 15 residues. Deletions cut 8 bases from V and 4 bases from J, with 18 bases between. The CDR3 loop reads CASSPPGTVNQPQHF. CDR3 nucleotides: TGTGCCAGCTCACCACCAGGGACGGTTAATCAGCCCCAGCATTTT.

Ten or more counts support this clonotype. The chain couples TRBV6-5 to TRBJ1-1, with D hard to call. The V and J ends lost 0 bases and 3 bases respectively, with 14 bases between them. This CDR3 contains 16 residues. From germline, CDR1 is MNHEY and CDR2 SVGAGI. This CDR3 is CASSYSTGRLDTEAFF. CDR3 nucleotide sequence: TGTGCCAGCAGTTACTCGACCGGGAGGTTGGACACTGAAGCTTTCTTT.